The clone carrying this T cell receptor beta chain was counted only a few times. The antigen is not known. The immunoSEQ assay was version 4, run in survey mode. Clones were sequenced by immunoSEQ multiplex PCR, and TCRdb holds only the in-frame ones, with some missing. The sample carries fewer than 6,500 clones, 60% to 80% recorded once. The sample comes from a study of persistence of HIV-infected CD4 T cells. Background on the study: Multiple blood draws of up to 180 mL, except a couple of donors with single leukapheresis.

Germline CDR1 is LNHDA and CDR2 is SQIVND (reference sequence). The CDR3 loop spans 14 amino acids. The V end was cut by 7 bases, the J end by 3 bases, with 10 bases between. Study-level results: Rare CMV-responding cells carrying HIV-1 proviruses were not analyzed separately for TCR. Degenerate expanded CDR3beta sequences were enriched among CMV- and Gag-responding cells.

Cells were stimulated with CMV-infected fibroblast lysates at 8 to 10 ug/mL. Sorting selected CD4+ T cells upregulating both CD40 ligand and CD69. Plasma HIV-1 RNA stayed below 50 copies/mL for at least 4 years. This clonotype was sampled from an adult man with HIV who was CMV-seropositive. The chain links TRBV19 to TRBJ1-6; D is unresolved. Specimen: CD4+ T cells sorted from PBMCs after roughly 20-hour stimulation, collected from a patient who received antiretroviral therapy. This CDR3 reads CASTRTDYNSPLHF. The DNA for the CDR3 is TGTGCCAGTACGAGAACAGACTATAATTCACCCCTCCACTTT.